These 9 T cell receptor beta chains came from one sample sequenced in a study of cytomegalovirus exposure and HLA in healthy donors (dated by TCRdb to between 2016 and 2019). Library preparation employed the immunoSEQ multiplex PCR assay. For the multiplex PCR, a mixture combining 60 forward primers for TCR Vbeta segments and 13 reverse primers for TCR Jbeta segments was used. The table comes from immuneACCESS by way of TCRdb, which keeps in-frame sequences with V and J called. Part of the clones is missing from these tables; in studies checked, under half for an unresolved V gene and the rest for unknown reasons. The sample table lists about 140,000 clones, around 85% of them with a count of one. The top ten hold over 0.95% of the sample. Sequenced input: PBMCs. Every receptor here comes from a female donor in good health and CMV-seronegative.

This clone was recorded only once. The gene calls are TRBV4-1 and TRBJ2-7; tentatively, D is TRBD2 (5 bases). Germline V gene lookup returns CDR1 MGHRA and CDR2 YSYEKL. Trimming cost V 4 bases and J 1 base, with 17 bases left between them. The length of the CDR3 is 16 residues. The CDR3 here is CASSLLPPGLSYEQYF. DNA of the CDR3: TGCGCCAGCAGCCTACTTCCCCCTGGACTGTCCTACGAGCAGTACTTC.

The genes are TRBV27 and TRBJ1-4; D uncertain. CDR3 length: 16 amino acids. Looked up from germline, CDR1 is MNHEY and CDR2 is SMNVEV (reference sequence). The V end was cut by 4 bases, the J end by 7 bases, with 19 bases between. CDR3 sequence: CASSSEVTLEGEKLFF. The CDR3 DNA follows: TGTGCCAGCAGTTCCGAGGTCACCCTCGAGGGTGAAAAACTGTTTTTT.

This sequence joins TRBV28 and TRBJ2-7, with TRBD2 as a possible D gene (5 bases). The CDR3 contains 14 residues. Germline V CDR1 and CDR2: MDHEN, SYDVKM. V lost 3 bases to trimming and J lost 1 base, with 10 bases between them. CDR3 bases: TGTGCCAGCAGTTTCGGGGTAAGGTCCTACGAGCAGTACTTC. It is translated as CASSFGVRSYEQYF. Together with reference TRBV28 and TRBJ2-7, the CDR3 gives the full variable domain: DVKVTQSSRYLVKRTGEKVFLECVQDMDHENMFWYRQDPGLGLRLIYFSYDVKMKEKGDIPEGYSVSREKKERFSLILESASTNQTSMYLCASSFGVRSYEQYFGPGTRLTVT.

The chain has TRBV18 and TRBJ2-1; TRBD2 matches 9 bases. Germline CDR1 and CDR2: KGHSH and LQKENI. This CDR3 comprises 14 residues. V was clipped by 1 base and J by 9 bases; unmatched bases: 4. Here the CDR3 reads CASSPRSGRSEQFF. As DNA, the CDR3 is TGTGCCAGCTCACCACGGAGCGGGAGGAGTGAGCAGTTCTTC.

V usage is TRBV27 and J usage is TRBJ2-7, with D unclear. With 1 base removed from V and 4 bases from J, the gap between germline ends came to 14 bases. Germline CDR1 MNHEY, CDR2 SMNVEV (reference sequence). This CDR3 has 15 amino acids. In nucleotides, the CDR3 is TGTGCCAGCAGTTTATTGAGACTGCGTGGGTACGAGCAGTACTTC. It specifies CASSLLRLRGYEQYF.

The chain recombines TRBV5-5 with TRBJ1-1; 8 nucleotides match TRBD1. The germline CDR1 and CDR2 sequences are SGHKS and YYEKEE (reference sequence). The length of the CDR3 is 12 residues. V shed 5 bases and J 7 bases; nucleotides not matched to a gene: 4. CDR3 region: CASSSGGVEAFF. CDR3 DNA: TGTGCCAGCAGTTCAGGGGGCGTTGAAGCTTTCTTT.

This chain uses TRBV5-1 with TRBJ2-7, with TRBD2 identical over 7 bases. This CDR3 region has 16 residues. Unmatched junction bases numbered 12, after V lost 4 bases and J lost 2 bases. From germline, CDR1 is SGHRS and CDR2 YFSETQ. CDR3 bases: TGCGCCAGCAGCACGGGGGAGGGCGGGAGTCCCTACGAGCAGTACTTC. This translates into CASSTGEGGSPYEQYF.

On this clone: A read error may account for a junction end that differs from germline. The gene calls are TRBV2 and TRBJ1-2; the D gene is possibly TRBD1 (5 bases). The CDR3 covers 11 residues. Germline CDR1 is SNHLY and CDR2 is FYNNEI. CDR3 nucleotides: TGTGCCAGCAGTGAATTATCAGGGCAGCTCTTC. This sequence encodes CASSELSGQLF.

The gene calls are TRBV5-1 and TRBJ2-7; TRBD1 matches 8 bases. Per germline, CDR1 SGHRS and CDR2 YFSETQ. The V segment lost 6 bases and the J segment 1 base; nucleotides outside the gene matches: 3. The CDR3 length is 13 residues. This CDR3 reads CASTGGLSYEQYF. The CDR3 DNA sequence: TGCGCCAGCACAGGGGGCCTTTCCTACGAGCAGTACTTC.